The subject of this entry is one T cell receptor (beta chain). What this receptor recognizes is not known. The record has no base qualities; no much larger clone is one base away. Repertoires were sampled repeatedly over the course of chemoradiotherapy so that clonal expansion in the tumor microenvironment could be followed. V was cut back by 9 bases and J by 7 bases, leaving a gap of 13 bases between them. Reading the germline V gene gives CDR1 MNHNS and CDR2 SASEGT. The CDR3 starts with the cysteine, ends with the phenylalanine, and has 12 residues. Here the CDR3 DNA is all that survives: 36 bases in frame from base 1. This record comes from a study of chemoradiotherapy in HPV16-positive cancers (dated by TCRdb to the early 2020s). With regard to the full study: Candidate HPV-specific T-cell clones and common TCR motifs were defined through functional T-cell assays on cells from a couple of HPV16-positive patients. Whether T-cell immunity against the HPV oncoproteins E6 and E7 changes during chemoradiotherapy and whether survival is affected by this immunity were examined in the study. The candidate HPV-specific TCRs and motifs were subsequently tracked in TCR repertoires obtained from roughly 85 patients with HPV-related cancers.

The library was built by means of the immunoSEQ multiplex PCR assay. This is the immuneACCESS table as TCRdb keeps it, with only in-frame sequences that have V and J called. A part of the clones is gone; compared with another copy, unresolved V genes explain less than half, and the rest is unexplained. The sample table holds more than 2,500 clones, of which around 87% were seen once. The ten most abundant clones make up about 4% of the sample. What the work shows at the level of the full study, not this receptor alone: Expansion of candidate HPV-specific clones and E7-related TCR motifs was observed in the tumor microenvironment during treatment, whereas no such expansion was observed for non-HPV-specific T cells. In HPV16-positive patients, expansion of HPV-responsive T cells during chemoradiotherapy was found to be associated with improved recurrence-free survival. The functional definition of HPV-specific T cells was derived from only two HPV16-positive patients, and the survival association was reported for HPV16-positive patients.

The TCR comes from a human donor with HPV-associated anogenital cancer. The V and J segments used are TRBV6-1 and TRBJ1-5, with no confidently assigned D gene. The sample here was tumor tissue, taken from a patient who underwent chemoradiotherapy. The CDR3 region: CASSSNPQPQHF. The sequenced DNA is TGTGCCAGTTCATCCAACCCCCAGCCCCAGCATTTT.